One and the same sample provided the 8 T cell receptor beta chains below, sequenced in a study of identical twins. TCRdb recomputed calls from the 5' RACE reads with MiXCR, one row per CDR3 protein. The sample contains hundreds of thousands of distinct CDR3 sequences, about a fifth of which appear only once. The data also belong to a second study, concerning yellow fever vaccine responses in identical twins.

The sequencing sample was made of CD4+ T cells sorted from blood. The receptors stem from a woman under 30 in good health.

The V call is TRBV12-3 or TRBV12-4, the J call TRBJ2-1; 9 nucleotides match TRBD2. The CDR3 is made up of 16 amino acids. V trimming: 3 bases; J trimming: 1 base; junction bases outside the gene matches: 4. The CDR3 region is CASSFRTSASYNEQFF. The DNA of the CDR3 is TGTGCCAGCAGTTTCCGGACTAGCGCTTCCTACAATGAGCAGTTCTTC.

The J gene is TRBJ2-1, the V gene TRBV5-4; D not resolved. The germline V gene has CDR1 SGHNT and CDR2 YYREEE (reference sequence). The CDR3 has 12 amino acids. With 4 bases removed from V and 2 bases from J, the gap between germline ends came to 4 bases. The CDR3 sequence is CASSETYNEQFF. CDR3 DNA sequence: TGTGCCAGCAGCGAAACCTACAATGAGCAGTTCTTC.

This clonotype was counted only a few times. This sequence joins TRBV7-9 and TRBJ2-5; no firm D call. The germline gives CDR1 SEHNR, CDR2 FQNEAQ (reference sequence). Trimming removed 8 bases from V and 5 bases from J, with 9 bases in between. This CDR3 comprises 11 residues. CDR3 sequence reads: CASVAGETQYF. CDR3 sequence (DNA): TGTGCCAGCGTAGCCGGGGAGACCCAGTACTTC.

V and J are TRBV14 and TRBJ2-3, with D possibly matching TRBD2 (6 bases). V lost 4 bases and J lost 5, with 19 bases in between. Germline CDR1 reads SGHDN; CDR2 reads FVKESK. This CDR3 is 16 amino acids long. The CDR3 DNA reads as TGTGCCAGCAGCCGCTCACTAGCCCCCGAGGGAGATACGCAGTATTTT. As protein: CASSRSLAPEGDTQYF. The full variable domain, with the rest looked up from reference TRBV14 and TRBJ2-3, is EAGVTQFPSHSVIEKGQTVTLRCDPISGHDNLYWYRRVMGKEIKFLLHFVKESKQDESGMPNNRFLAERTGGTYSTLKVQPAELEDSGVYFCASSRSLAPEGDTQYFGPGTRLTVL.

This clonotype was counted a single time. The chain uses TRBV10-1 and TRBJ2-5, with 7 bases lining up with TRBD1. The length of the CDR3 is 15 residues. Losses at the gene ends were 0 bases for V and 4 bases for J; bases not matched to a gene: 5. Germline loops: CDR1 WNHNN, CDR2 SYGVQD (reference sequence). Here the CDR3 reads CASSESSPGGETQYF. CDR3 in DNA: TGCGCCAGCAGTGAGTCGAGTCCAGGGGGAGAGACCCAGTACTTC.

Only a few counts were recorded for this clonotype. The J gene is TRBJ2-7, the V gene TRBV10-3; 8 bases line up with TRBD2. The CDR3 totals 15 residues. V lost 11 bases, J lost 5 bases, and 17 bases stayed unmatched. CDR1 and CDR2 (germline): ENHRY, SYGVKD. CDR3 DNA: TGTGCCGGGGCGGGAGGAGCGGGAGTTCCCAACGAGCAGTACTTC. It translates to CAGAGGAGVPNEQYF.

J is TRBJ1-2 and V is TRBV25-1; no clear D gene. This CDR3 contains 14 residues. The germline CDR1 and CDR2 sequences are MGHDK and SYGVNS. The V and J ends lost 1 base and 1 base respectively, with 7 bases between them. This CDR3 is CASSESASNYGYTF. The CDR3, as DNA: TGTGCCAGCAGTGAATCCGCCAGTAACTATGGCTACACCTTC.

This clonotype was seen many times. This rearrangement joins TRBV4-2 to TRBJ2-5, with 8 bases identical to TRBD2. J lost 2 bases, V lost 4 bases, and 9 bases had no gene match. The germline gives CDR1 LGHNA, CDR2 YNFKEQ. The CDR3 loop spans 16 amino acids. DNA of the CDR3: TGTGCCAGCAGCCCTTGGGTTAGCGGGGATCAAGAGACCCAGTACTTC. Its protein product is CASSPWVSGDQETQYF.